This T cell receptor beta chain was identified in a study of cytomegalovirus exposure and HLA in healthy donors. Study-level background: Earlier, some 200 million T cells were analyzed, and 95 million to 140 million unique TCR beta sequences were found among them.

On this clone: What it binds is unknown.

PCR employed 60 Vbeta and 13 Jbeta primers. Produced via immunoSEQ multiplex PCR; TCRdb's table is partial and in-frame only. Its clone listing holds around 200,000 clones. This CDR3 has 12 residues. The V segment lost 6 bases and the J segment 12 bases; nucleotides outside the gene matches: 8. Germline lookup yields CDR1 SNHLY and CDR2 FYNNEI. Study-level points and caveats: Sequencing probably produced one cluster of sequence variants that were highly shared. Most CMV-associated TCR beta chains were later found to appear HLA-restricted.

The sequenced sample consisted of PBMCs. The sequence derives from a girl aged 2-9 years in good health and CMV-seropositive. The V call is TRBV2, the J call TRBJ2-1; 7 bases are a match to TRBD1. The CDR3 spells CASRGQVRGQFF. The CDR3 nucleotides are TGTGCCAGCAGAGGACAGGTTAGAGGGCAGTTCTTC. The full variable domain, completed using reference TRBV2 and TRBJ2-1, is EPEVTQTPSHQVTQMGQEVILRCVPISNHLYFYWYRQILGQKVEFLVSFYNNEISEKSEIFDDQFSVERPDGSNFTLKIRSTKLEDSAMYFCASRGQVRGQFFGPGTRLTVL.